This T cell receptor beta chain was identified in a study of chemoradiotherapy in HPV16-positive cancers. Findings of the study overall: Only a couple of HPV16-positive patients supplied the functional HPV-specificity definition. Candidate HPV-specific clones and E7-related TCR motifs grew in tumor during treatment.

V was trimmed by 11 bases and J by 3 bases, leaving 17 bases between them. From germline, CDR1 is MNHNY and CDR2 SVGAGI (reference sequence). CDR3 size: 13 residues. Clones were read by immunoSEQ multiplex PCR, and TCRdb kept only the in-frame ones, dropping some. Of around 2,800 clones listed, roughly nine tenths are singletons. Worth noting for this clone: No antigen is known for it.

The rearrangement links TRBV6-6 to TRBJ2-7, with D tentatively TRBD2 (6 bases). This specimen was tumor tissue, taken from a patient who underwent chemoradiotherapy. The clonotype comes from a human donor with HPV-associated anogenital cancer. For the CDR3, the DNA is TGTGCCTCTTGGAGGGAGGAATTCTACGAGCAGTACTTC. This codes for CASWREEFYEQYF.